A selection of T cell receptor beta chains follows, all from one sample in a study of CXCR3-negative and CXCR3-positive naive CD8 T cells. Each CDR3 protein gets one entry in TCRdb, which reprocessed the 5' RACE reads and gives no DNA. The sample totals some 150,000 distinct CDR3 sequences. The material sequenced was naive CXCR3+ CD8+ T cells from blood. These TCRs come from a human donor in good health. Some clones in this sample may be carry-over from other donors' samples. Each CDR3 is given with its conserved first and last residue.

TRBJ2-1 | 16 | TRBV28 | CASSLTSGSSYNEQFF
TRBJ2-3 | 14 | TRBV12-3/TRBV12-4 | CASSREGSGDTQYF
TRBJ2-6 | 18 | TRBV12-3/TRBV12-4 | CASSPPPGSKAGANVLTF
TRBJ2-1 | 16 | TRBV12-3/TRBV12-4 | CASSRSTGGSDNEQFF
TRBJ2-7 | 18 | TRBV3-1 | CASSQDVPRDRVSYEQYF
TRBJ2-7 | 15 | TRBV9 | CASSRSDGVTYEQYF
TRBJ1-1 | 16 | TRBV6-5 | CASSYWRGGKGTEAFF
TRBJ2-1 | 19 | TRBV7-9 | CASSLLLAGAPGSYNEQFF
TRBJ2-7 | 15 | TRBV7-9 | CASSPPTGDTGEQYF
TRBJ2-3 | 15 | TRBV4-1 | CASRISQGGTDTQYF
TRBJ1-1 | 15 | TRBV11-2 | CASSFGQNLNTEAFF
TRBJ1-6 | 14 | TRBV7-8 | CASSNPLGGSPLHF
TRBJ2-7 | 15 | TRBV9 | CASSPEGGSFYEQYF
TRBJ2-7 | 15 | TRBV12-3/TRBV12-4 | CASTPHSGGAREQYF
TRBJ2-7 | 13 | TRBV29-1 | CSVVGQTSYEQYF
TRBJ2-7 | 14 | TRBV7-3 | CASSLTVGGHEQYF
TRBJ2-1 | 15 | TRBV3-1 | CASSQLLAGANEQFF
TRBJ2-5 | 14 | TRBV10-3 | CAISESMGGETQYF
TRBJ2-1 | 15 | TRBV11-2 | CASRRTGLVLHEQFF
TRBJ2-5 | 13 | TRBV12-3/TRBV12-4 | CASRQGNQETQYF
TRBJ2-7 | 14 | TRBV11-2 | CASSATGGAYEQYF
TRBJ1-1 | 15 | TRBV9 | CASSRTGGLNTEAFF
TRBJ2-6 | 19 | TRBV3-1 | CASSQLGTSGASGANVLTF
TRBJ2-1 | 16 | TRBV7-3 | CASSLSGTGRGNEQFF
TRBJ2-1 | 15 | TRBV13 | CASSLGNSPYNEQFF